The rows below give T cell receptor beta chains drawn from one sample of a study of cytomegalovirus exposure and HLA in healthy donors. Measured with immunoSEQ multiplex PCR; TCRdb has only the in-frame clones, and not every one. The data contain 150,000 to 200,000 clones, about 80% of them singletons. The sequenced material came from PBMCs. The origin of the receptors is a woman aged 45-60 years in good health and CMV-seropositive. The CDR3 runs from the conserved cysteine through the conserved F or W.

>TRBV19|15|TRBJ1-3
CASRDRGASGNTIYF
>TRBV7-2|14|TRBJ1-6
CASQVDRGNSPLHF
>TRBV19|17|TRBJ2-1
CASSTTLSPSENNEQFF
>TRBV7-2|16|TRBJ1-5
CASSLGTPHSNQPQHF
>TRBV11-3|14|TRBJ2-7
CASSRGSGSYEQYF
>TRBV5-4|15|TRBJ1-2
CASSFTGGARDGYTF
>TRBV28|15|TRBJ2-5
CASSGRTGGAETQYF
>TRBV2|19|TRBJ2-6
CASSLGIGQLPSGANVLTF
>TRBV21-1|15|TRBJ2-2
CAPRGTSYITGELFF
>TRBV2|14|TRBJ1-1
CASSEALGGTEAFF
>TRBV5-1|19|TRBJ2-3
CASSYSGTSGSMRTDTQYF
>TRBV5-6|17|TRBJ1-6
CASSRDRGRSYNSPLHF
>TRBV30|13|TRBJ1-5
CAWSLPPNQPQHF
>TRBV5-6|16|TRBJ2-5
CASSFRSGRNRETQYF
>TRBV7-9|13|TRBJ2-7
CASSFLQTYEQYF
>TRBV5-6|11|TRBJ1-1
CASSLAGVNEF
>TRBV6-1|11|TRBJ1-2
CASSRQGGYTF
>TRBV19|15|TRBJ2-1
CASSGGALRNNEQFF
>TRBV19|15|TRBJ1-2
CASTIQAGGRHGYTF
>TRBV28|14|TRBJ1-2
CASSRYRGGYGYTF
>TRBV7-9|15|TRBJ1-1
CASSLARREGTEAFF
>TRBV28|17|TRBJ1-6
CASSWGQRVFYNSPLHF
>TRBV10-2|15|TRBJ1-1
CASSDPPGENTEAFF
>TRBV5-6|16|TRBJ1-4
CASSFGATRSGEKLFF
>TRBV6-1|12|TRBJ2-5
CASSEDGETQYF
>TRBV28|12|TRBJ1-5
CATAGWDQPQHF
>TRBV5-4|15|TRBJ2-1
CASSFTGGAKNEQFF
>TRBV11-2|13|TRBJ1-3
CASSSLSGNTIYF
>TRBV7-9|14|TRBJ1-2
CSSNLRGQDYGYTF
>TRBV5-6|13|TRBJ1-1
CASSFPGNTEAFF
>TRBV7-9|14|TRBJ2-5
CASSSGQGYETQYF
>TRBV19|19|TRBJ2-2
CASSIQGRVAGGDTGELFF
>TRBV18|16|TRBJ1-1
CASSPLTGYESTEAFF
>TRBV7-9|16|TRBJ2-7
CASSLGRGGRSYEQYF
>TRBV11-2|16|TRBJ2-3
CASSFVGGSPTDTQYF
>TRBV5-5|18|TRBJ2-6
CASSYATGRTSGANVLTF
>TRBV25-1|14|TRBJ2-7
CASSVTESSYEQYF
>TRBV7-9|11|TRBJ1-2
CASSLGPGYTF
>TRBV6-4|13|TRBJ1-1
CASSVEVNTEAFF
>TRBV7-2|15|TRBJ1-1
CASSKSGGSNTEAFF
>TRBV7-3|13|TRBJ2-1
CASSSGTGLEQFF
>TRBV6-6|14|TRBJ1-1
CASKSGQGDTEAFF
>TRBV5-6|11|TRBJ2-2
CASSSTRELFF
>TRBV27|15|TRBJ1-2
CASSLWAGASYGYTF
>TRBV5-1|14|TRBJ2-7
CASSAWTGDYEQYF
>TRBV30|14|TRBJ1-6
CAWRLAPGNSPLHF
>TRBV7-2|15|TRBJ2-7
CASSYDSASLYEQYF
>TRBV7-2|14|TRBJ2-2
CASSPDLGARELFF
>TRBV28|15|TRBJ1-5
CASSLQGAGNQPQHF
>TRBV11-2|17|TRBJ2-5
CASSLDIGTGGQETQYF
>TRBV19|14|TRBJ1-1
CASSNRGRNTEAFF
>TRBV18|15|TRBJ1-1
CASSPIQGENTEAFF
>TRBV6-5|14|-
CASSLGTGLSEQYF
>TRBV6-1|12|TRBJ1-2
CASNLGLYGYTF
>TRBV19|14|TRBJ2-7
CASSIRELAYEQYF
>TRBV11-3|14|TRBJ2-7
CASSPRGASYEQYF
>TRBV7-8|12|TRBJ2-2
CASSPATGELFF